A single sample is the source of the 19 T cell receptor beta chains below, sequenced in a study of CD8+CD57+ T cells in acquired aplastic anemia. Genomic DNA provided the template from which TCR beta VDJ and CDR3 profiles were obtained. TCRdb fed the reads into MiXCR, producing one record per CDR3 protein. The data show about 120,000 distinct CDR3 sequences, 50% to 60% seen once. Previously, flow cytometry had revealed CD8+CD57+ cell expansion in the patients chosen for sequencing. Sequenced sample: sorted CD4+, CD8+, or CD8+CD57+ T cells (not recorded which) from PBMCs. These receptor sequences come from a human donor with aplastic anemia.

This clonotype is a singleton in its sample. At one end the junction does not follow the germline gene, possibly because of a read error. The gene calls are TRBV18 and TRBJ2-1; no firm D call. CDR1 KGHSH and CDR2 LQKENI come from the germline V gene. This CDR3 is built from 11 residues. DNA for the CDR3: TGTGCCAGCCCACCACCTGGGGTCCAGTTCTTC. Translated, it gives CASPPPGVQFF. The variable domain in full, with the rest retrieved from reference TRBV18 and TRBJ2-1, is NAGVMQNPRHLVRRRGQEARLRCSPMKGHSHVYWYRQLPEEGLKFMVYLQKENIIDESGMPKERFSAEFPKEGPSILRIQQVVRGDSAAYFCASPPPGVQFFGPGTRLTVL.

The chain links TRBV7-3 to TRBJ2-2; 9 bases fit TRBD2. V lost 6 bases, J lost 2 bases, and 4 bases stayed unmatched. CDR1 is SGHTA and CDR2 is FQGTGA in the germline V gene. CDR3 length equals 15 residues. The CDR3 protein is CASRRTSANTGELFF. The CDR3 DNA reads TGTGCCAGCAGGCGGACTAGCGCAAACACCGGGGAGCTGTTTTTT.

This clonotype was picked up one time. V and J are TRBV7-6 and TRBJ1-5, with 9 nucleotides matching TRBD1. Unmatched junction bases numbered 3, after V lost 3 bases and J lost 3 bases. This CDR3 has 15 residues. The germline V gene encodes CDR1 SGHVS and CDR2 FNYEAQ. CDR3 sequence reads: CASSLGQGSNQPQHF. The CDR3 nucleotides read TGTGCCAGCAGCTTGGGACAGGGATCCAATCAGCCCCAGCATTTT.

The V gene is TRBV7-2, the J gene TRBJ1-6, with D possibly being TRBD1 (6 bases). V lost 0 bases and J 6 bases, leaving 18 bases between the germline ends. The CDR3 has 18 residues. Germline CDR1 is SGHTA and CDR2 is FQGNSA. This CDR3 reads CASSLAGLRGALNSPLHF. DNA for the CDR3: TGTGCCAGCAGCTTAGCGGGGCTGAGGGGGGCGCTTAATTCACCCCTCCACTTT. Filled out from reference TRBV7-2 and TRBJ1-6, the complete variable domain reads GAGVSQSPSNKVTEKGKDVELRCDPISGHTALYWYRQSLGQGLEFLIYFQGNSAPDKSGLPSDRFSAERTGGSVSTLTIQRTQQEDSAVYLCASSLAGLRGALNSPLHFGNGTRLTVT.

The table lists this clonotype with many counts. V gene TRBV9 combines with J gene TRBJ1-6; D is ambiguous. This CDR3 spans 13 amino acids. Trimming removed 5 bases from V and 0 bases from J, with 3 bases in between. CDR1 and CDR2 (germline): SGDLS, YYNGEE. CDR3 bases: TGTGCCAGCAGGGGCTCCTATAATTCACCCCTCCACTTT. Translation gives CASRGSYNSPLHF.

The CDR3 sequence is CASSIEGTGLTDTQYF. CDR3 bases: TGTGCCAGTAGTATAGAGGGGACAGGACTCACAGATACGCAGTATTTT. The chain couples TRBV19 to TRBJ2-3; 8 nucleotides align to TRBD1. The germline gives CDR1 LNHDA, CDR2 SQIVND (reference sequence). CDR3 length equals 16 residues. V lost 0 bases and J lost 2; bases outside the gene matches: 4. The variable domain in full, completed from reference TRBV19 and TRBJ2-3, reads DGGITQSPKYLFRKEGQNVTLSCEQNLNHDAMYWYRQDPGQGLRLIYYSQIVNDFQKGDIAEGYSVSREKKESFPLTVTSAQKNPTAFYLCASSIEGTGLTDTQYFGPGTRLTVL.

This clonotype occurred a few times. This chain uses TRBV5-6 with TRBJ2-5; D is perhaps TRBD2 (6 bases). The CDR3 is 14 residues long. Germline CDR1 SGHDT, CDR2 YYEEEE. V lost 0 bases and J lost 4, with 10 bases in between. The CDR3 is CASSLGLESETQYF. The CDR3 coding sequence is TGTGCCAGCAGCTTGGGACTAGAGTCAGAGACCCAGTACTTC. The full variable domain, completed using reference TRBV5-6 and TRBJ2-5, is DAGVTQSPTHLIKTRGQQVTLRCSPKSGHDTVSWYQQALGQGPQFIFQYYEEEERQRGNFPDRFSGHQFPNYSSELNVNALLLGDSALYLCASSLGLESETQYFGPGTRLLVL.

This chain links TRBV19 with TRBJ2-3; D is perhaps TRBD1 (6 bases). In germline, CDR1 is LNHDA, CDR2 SQIVND (reference sequence). Trimming stripped 6 bases from V and 6 bases from J, with 13 bases between. The length of the CDR3 is 13 residues. The CDR3 spells CASRDTGPDTQYF. The CDR3 DNA is TGTGCCAGTAGGGACACAGGGCCCGATACGCAGTATTTT.

Concerning this clonotype: Just one base apart from a much larger clone, this may be a read error. V and J are TRBV6-1 and TRBJ2-7, with 7 bases fitting TRBD1. CDR3 size: 15 residues. J gave up 6 bases and V 1 base, and 9 bases lay outside the gene matches. Germline V gene lookup returns CDR1 MNHNS and CDR2 SASEGT. The CDR3 protein is CASSEEGAFSCEQYF. The CDR3 DNA sequence: TGTGCCAGCAGTGAAGAGGGGGCGTTCAGCTGCGAGCAGTACTTC.

Comments on this clonotype: One junction end disagrees with the germline gene, perhaps due to a read error. The J gene is TRBJ1-2, the V gene TRBV7-2, with D hard to call. The CDR3 contains 13 residues. The germline V gene has CDR1 SGHTA and CDR2 FQGNSA. The CDR3 DNA reads as TGCGCCAGCAGCCTTGAACCTAACTATGGCTACACCTTC. Its translation: CASSLEPNYGYTF.

This clonotype was detected many times. The chain combines TRBV7-9 with TRBJ1-2; TRBD1 agrees at 9 bases. V was clipped by 5 bases and J by 8 bases; unmatched bases: 12. In germline, CDR1 is SEHNR, CDR2 FQNEAQ (reference sequence). The CDR3 spans 15 residues. The CDR3 is CASSPIRDRERGYTF. The CDR3 region has the DNA TGTGCCAGCAGCCCTATCCGGGACAGGGAACGGGGCTACACCTTC.

This clonotype appeared a single time. The J gene is TRBJ2-7, the V gene TRBV9, with TRBD2 matching 12 bases. The germline V gene has CDR1 SGDLS and CDR2 YYNGEE. This CDR3 has 18 amino acids. Trimming at V came to 9 bases and at J to 1 base, leaving 17 bases not matched to a gene. The CDR3 DNA reads as TGTGCCACCTCACCGGGGCTAGCGGGAGGGCCCGGGTCCTACGAGCAGTACTTC. Translation: CATSPGLAGGPGSYEQYF.

In its sample, this clonotype was seen many times. The chain uses TRBV4-1 and TRBJ1-2; a possible D gene is TRBD1 (6 bases). Germline CDR1 MGHRA, CDR2 YSYEKL. CDR3 length: 15 residues. Deletions cut 4 bases from V and 6 bases from J, with 18 bases between. CDR3 in amino acids: CASSPYREGRDGYTF. The CDR3 DNA reads as TGCGCCAGCAGCCCTTACAGGGAGGGTAGGGATGGCTACACCTTC.

Ten or more counts support this clonotype. This chain links TRBV2 with TRBJ2-3; 7 nucleotides agree with TRBD2. With 3 bases clipped from V and 5 bases from J, the junction kept 5 bases outside the gene matches. Germline CDR1 SNHLY, CDR2 FYNNEI. The CDR3 runs 14 residues. The DNA for the CDR3 is TGTGCCAGCAGTGATCCGGCGGGAGAAGATACGCAGTATTTT. Amino acids: CASSDPAGEDTQYF.

This clonotype was counted between two and nine times. V is TRBV2 and J is TRBJ2-3, with TRBD1 as a possible D gene (5 bases). With 6 bases removed from V and 2 bases from J, the gap between germline ends came to 12 bases. CDR3 length: 14 amino acids. Per germline, CDR1 SNHLY and CDR2 FYNNEI. CDR3 in amino acids: CASSVGAITDTQYF. The CDR3 DNA reads TGTGCCAGCAGCGTAGGGGCCATCACAGATACGCAGTATTTT.

The CDR3 protein is CASSFASSYEQYF. The CDR3 DNA is TGTGCCAGCAGTTTTGCGAGCTCCTACGAGCAGTACTTC. The genes are TRBV27 and TRBJ2-7; D is unclear. Germline CDR1 reads MNHEY; CDR2 reads SMNVEV (reference sequence). The CDR3 totals 13 residues. V was shortened by 3 bases and J by 0 bases, with 6 bases between the two germline ends.

The chain uses TRBV27 and TRBJ1-2; D ambiguous. The ends were cut back, 4 bases at V and 8 bases at J, with 23 bases in the middle. CDR3 length: 16 amino acids. The germline CDR1 and CDR2 sequences are MNHEY and SMNVEV (reference sequence). CDR3 protein: CASSSPPLSLPNGYTF. CDR3 in DNA: TGTGCCAGCAGTTCACCCCCGCTTAGCCTCCCAAACGGCTACACCTTC.

This chain connects TRBV10-3 to TRBJ2-7; D is possibly TRBD1 or TRBD2 (5 bases each). V lost 2 bases and J 5 bases, leaving 16 bases between the germline ends. Germline V gene data show CDR1 as ENHRY and CDR2 as SYGVKD. The CDR3 loop spans 15 amino acids. CDR3 amino acids: CAISEPAGTAHEQYF. CDR3 nucleotides: TGTGCCATCAGTGAGCCCGCCGGGACCGCTCACGAGCAGTACTTC.

This rearrangement joins TRBV10-3 to TRBJ2-4; D perhaps matches TRBD2 (5 bases). Germline V gene data show CDR1 as ENHRY and CDR2 as SYGVKD. Trimming pared 2 bases from V and 10 bases from J, leaving 15 bases between. The CDR3 is 14 residues long. The CDR3 sequence: CAISEVTGPGIQYF. The CDR3 bases are TGTGCCATCAGTGAGGTGACTGGACCGGGGATTCAGTACTTC.